This TCR beta chain was sequenced for a study of blood T cell repertoires in COVID-19. Overall study context: The United States, Italy and Spain provided the acute and convalescent COVID-19 samples. T cells, B-cell-depleted T cells, or PBMCs supplied cDNA or gDNA.

Original processing notes: Estimation of nucleated cell counts was performed using reference gene primer amplification. Assay used: immunoSEQ multiplex PCR; TCRdb lists only in-frame clones, some missing. For V, J and clone size, that table is used; D and trimming come from the DNA. Here the sample spans 100,000 to 150,000 clones, around 86% being singletons. The CDR3 totals 15 residues. Between the trimmed V and J ends, which lost 8 bases and 0 bases, there was a span of 13 bases. Germline V gene sequence: CDR1 SEHNR, CDR2 FQNEAQ (reference sequence). This TCR was recovered from a woman at least 80 years old with acute or convalescent COVID-19. The chain links TRBV7-9 to TRBJ2-2, with a possible D match to TRBD2 (5 bases). The specimen was peripheral blood. CDR3 bases: TGTGCCAGCCGGCCTCCCGGGACGAACACCGGGGAGCTGTTTTTT. Its translation: CASRPPGTNTGELFF.